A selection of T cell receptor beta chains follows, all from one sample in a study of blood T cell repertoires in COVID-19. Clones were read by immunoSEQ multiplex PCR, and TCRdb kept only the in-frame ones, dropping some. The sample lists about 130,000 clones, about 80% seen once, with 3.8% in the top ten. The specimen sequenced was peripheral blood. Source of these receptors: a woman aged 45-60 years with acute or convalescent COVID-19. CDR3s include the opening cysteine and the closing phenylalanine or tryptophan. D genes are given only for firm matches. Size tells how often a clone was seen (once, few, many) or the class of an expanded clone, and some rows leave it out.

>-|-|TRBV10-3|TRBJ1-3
CAISEDFSGNTIYF
TGTGCCATCAGTGAGGACTTCTCTGGAAACACCATATATTTT
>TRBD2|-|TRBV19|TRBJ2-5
CATHPRGGRASETQYF
TGTGCCACTCACCCGAGGGGCGGGAGGGCCTCGGAGACCCAGTACTTC
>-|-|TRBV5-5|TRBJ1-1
CASKLTGQNTEAFF
TGTGCCAGCAAACTGACAGGCCAGAACACTGAAGCTTTCTTT
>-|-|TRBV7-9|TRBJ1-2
CASSLETEGYGYTF
TGTGCCAGCAGCTTAGAGACAGAAGGCTATGGCTACACCTTC
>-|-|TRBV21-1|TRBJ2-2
CASSPVRGNTGELFF
TGTGCCAGCAGCCCGGTCAGGGGAAACACCGGGGAGCTGTTTTTT
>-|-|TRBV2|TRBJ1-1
CASFKQGSDTEAFF
TGTGCCAGTTTTAAACAGGGTTCTGACACTGAAGCTTTCTTT
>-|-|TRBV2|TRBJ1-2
CASSGSESYGYTF
TGTGCCAGCAGTGGGTCTGAGTCCTATGGCTACACCTTC
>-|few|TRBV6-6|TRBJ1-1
CASTRGISTEAFF
TGTGCCAGCACTAGGGGTATAAGCACTGAAGCTTTCTTT
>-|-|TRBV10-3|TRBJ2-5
CATTSSDGTQYF
TGTGCCACGACTTCTAGCGACGGGACCCAGTACTTC
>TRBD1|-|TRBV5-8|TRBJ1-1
CASSPFLTGEETEAFF
TGTGCCAGCAGCCCCTTCCTTACAGGGGAGGAGACTGAAGCTTTCTTT
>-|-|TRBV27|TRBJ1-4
CASRSPGAPNEKLFF
TGTGCCAGCAGATCCCCAGGCGCCCCTAATGAAAAACTGTTTTTT
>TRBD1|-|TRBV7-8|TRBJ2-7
CASSPSVGQGRVREQYF
TGTGCCAGCAGCCCGTCTGTAGGACAGGGGAGAGTTCGCGAGCAGTACTTC
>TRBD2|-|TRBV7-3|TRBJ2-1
CASSQTSGRVEQFF
TGTGCCAGCAGCCAGACTAGCGGGAGAGTTGAGCAGTTCTTC
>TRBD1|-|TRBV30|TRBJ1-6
CAWSLSGTGLPPLHF
TGTGCCTGGAGTCTTTCCGGGACAGGGCTGCCACCCCTCCACTTT
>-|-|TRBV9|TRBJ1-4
CASSLAAGINEKLFF
TGTGCCAGCAGCTTGGCGGCAGGGATAAATGAAAAACTGTTTTTT
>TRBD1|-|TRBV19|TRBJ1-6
CASRSYTEGGNSPLHF
TGTGCCAGTAGGTCATACACCGAAGGGGGCAATTCACCCCTCCACTTT
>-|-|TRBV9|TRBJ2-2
CASSPPLGQYTGELFF
TGTGCCAGCAGCCCCCCCCTGGGGCAGTACACCGGGGAGCTGTTTTTT
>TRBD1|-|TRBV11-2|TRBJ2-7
CASSLSPGQGLEQYF
TGTGCCAGCAGCTTGAGTCCGGGACAGGGTCTCGAGCAGTACTTC
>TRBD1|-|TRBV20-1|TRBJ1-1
CSASSGGRTEAFF
TGCAGTGCTAGTTCAGGGGGACGGACTGAAGCTTTCTTT
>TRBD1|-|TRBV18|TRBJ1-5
CASSQTGTGGGQPQHF
TGTGCCAGCTCACAGACCGGGACAGGGGGCGGTCAGCCCCAGCATTTT
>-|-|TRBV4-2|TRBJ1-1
CASSQAWSLNTEAFF
TGTGCCAGCAGCCAAGCCTGGAGCCTGAACACTGAAGCTTTCTTT
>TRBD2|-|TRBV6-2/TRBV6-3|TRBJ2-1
CASSTLSGASYNEQFF
TGTGCCAGCAGTACCCTTAGCGGGGCGTCCTACAATGAGCAGTTCTTC